The 28 T cell receptor gamma chains below come from one sample, sequenced in a study of γδ T cells in repeated Plasmodium falciparum infection. TCRdb re-called the multiplex PCR reads using CATT. The sample contains roughly 24,000 gamma-chain clones, 2.5% to 3.5% of which appear only once. Vgamma9/Vdelta2+ and Vdelta2-negative gammadelta T cells were flow-sorted from PBMC for bulk sequencing. The sample was gamma-delta T cells from blood. These receptors came from a pool of human donors (malaria-infected and uninfected, not separated).

This clone appeared many times. The amino acid sequence in TCRdb belongs to a much larger clone and departs from this DNA's translation at residue 13, likely a sequencing read error; the sequence shown is translated from the DNA. The V gene is TRGV5, the J gene TRGJ1 or TRGJ2. The CDR3 runs to 15 residues. CDR1 and CDR2 from the germline V gene are VINAFY and YDVSNSKD. The CDR3 loop is CATWDRPVDYYKRLF. CDR3 sequence (DNA): TGTGCCACCTGGGACAGGCCGGTTGATTATTATAAGAGACTCTTT.

In this sample, this clone turned up many times. The likely explanation is a read error, given a far larger clone one base away. The same CDR3 arises from other DNA sequences in this sample as well. The chain combines TRGV9 with TRGJ1 or TRGJ2. No J gene was available from TCRdb, and it was assigned here by a germline match of the DNA. The J segment lost 10 bases and the V segment lost 0 bases, leaving 6 bases of the junction unmatched. There are 12 residues in the CDR3. CDR1 is GITISATS and CDR2 is ISYDGTV in the germline V gene (reference sequence). The CDR3 region is CALWEVRYKKLF. In DNA, the CDR3 is TGTGCCTTGTGGGAGGTGAGGTACAAGAAACTCTTT.

This clone came up a few times. The protein given by TCRdb reflects a much larger clone and differs at residue 12 from this DNA's translation, likely from a read error; the protein shown is the DNA's translation. No J gene was called, and the V gene is TRGV9. This CDR3 region has 14 residues. Germline V gene data show CDR1 as GITISATS and CDR2 as ISYDGTV (reference sequence). This CDR3 reads CALWEARTVYKRLF. The CDR3 DNA reads as TGTGCCTTGTGGGAGGCCCGTACGGTTTATAAGAGACTCTTT.

This clone was detected only a few times. This DNA's translation and the protein TCRdb lists, from a much larger clone, do not match at residue 6, likely due to a read error; the protein shown is translated from the DNA. This chain uses TRGV9 with TRGJ1 or TRGJ2. Because TCRdb records no J gene, it was assigned here through a match of the DNA to germline. The length of the CDR3 is 14 residues. V dropped 4 bases and J dropped 6; count of bases not matched to a gene: 12. Looked up from germline, CDR1 is GITISATS and CDR2 is ISYDGTV (reference sequence). CDR3 DNA sequence: TGTGCCTTGTGGGACCTCCTCCAGGCTTATAAGAAACTCTTT. Encoded protein: CALWDLLQAYKKLF.

This sequence joins TRGV9 and TRGJP1. The J gene is absent in TCRdb and was assigned here via DNA matching to germline. The CDR3 totals 16 residues. The junction had 6 bases not matched to a gene; V was cut back by 0 bases and J by 2 bases. Germline loops: CDR1 GITISATS, CDR2 ISYDGTV (reference sequence). CDR3 sequence reads: CALWEVSGTTGWFKIF. DNA of the CDR3: TGTGCCTTGTGGGAGGTGAGTGGGACCACTGGTTGGTTCAAGATATTT.

Worth noting for this clone: A far larger clone lies a single base away; this is likely a read error. The DNA is left out, because the CDR3 cannot be placed on it with certainty; the CDR3 is given as TCRdb lists it. The J segment was not called; the V segment is TRGV2. From its first to its last residue, the CDR3 has 30 amino acids. Germline values: CDR1 EGSNGY, CDR2 YDSYNSKV. CDR3 sequence: CATWDGAIRNSLAVEQHLLSQVSIGRIQHF.

Turning to this clone: With only one base between it and a far larger clone, this is likely a read error. This CDR3 is also generated by other DNA sequences in the sample. The gene calls are TRGV9 and TRGJ1 or TRGJ2. The J gene was not available in TCRdb and was assigned here by matching the DNA to germline segments. Per germline, CDR1 GITISATS and CDR2 ISYDGTV (reference sequence). There are 14 residues in the CDR3. The CDR3 DNA is TGTGCTTTGTGGGAGGTCCCCCATGGGGATAAGAAACTCTTT. This codes for CALWEVPHGDKKLF.

In its sample, this clone was seen a few times. A read error is the likely source, as a far larger clone sits one nucleotide away. This same CDR3 is encoded by further DNA sequences in the sample. The V gene is TRGV9; the J gene was not called. The CDR3 has 14 residues. Germline V lookup: CDR1 GITISATS, CDR2 ISYDGTV (reference sequence). CDR3 sequence reads: CALWEVVPGYKKLF. The CDR3 DNA follows: TGTGCCTTGTGGGAGGTGGTACCGGGGTATAAGAAGCTCTTT.

In this sample, this clone turned up many times. The likely explanation is a read error, given a far larger clone one base away. Additional DNA sequences in this sample encode the identical CDR3. The chain recombines TRGV2 with TRGJ1 or TRGJ2. No J gene was available from TCRdb, and it was assigned here by a germline match of the DNA. V lost 2 bases to trimming and J lost 0 bases; unmatched junction nucleotides: 4. The germline V gene has CDR1 EGSNGY and CDR2 YDSYNSKV. The CDR3 has 14 residues. CDR3 nucleotide sequence: TGTGCCACCTGGGACGACTCGAATTATTATAAGAAACTCTTT. It translates to CATWDDSNYYKKLF.

This clone has at least ten counts. TCRdb's protein sequence differs at residue 6 from the translated DNA; the protein presented here follows the DNA. The chain has TRGV9 and TRGJ1 or TRGJ2. The CDR3 loop spans 12 amino acids. Germline V gene data show CDR1 as GITISATS and CDR2 as ISYDGTV (reference sequence). V shed 5 bases and J 2 bases; nucleotides not matched to a gene: 3. In DNA form, the CDR3 reads TGTGCCTTGTGGGGCTATTATTATAAGAAACTCTTT. It yields the protein CALWGYYYKKLF.

This clone has a count of ten or more. The chain has TRGV9 and TRGJP. The CDR3 length is 17 residues. Germline CDR1 reads GITISATS; CDR2 reads ISYDGTV (reference sequence). Trimming at V came to 3 bases and at J to 4 bases, leaving 6 bases not matched to a gene. Here the CDR3 DNA reads TGTGCCTTGTGGGAGCCCCCCCAAGAGTTGGGCAAAAAAATCAAGGTATTT. This encodes CALWEPPQELGKKIKVF.

Concerning this clone: The protein TCRdb lists belongs to a much larger clone and differs from this DNA's translation at residue 10, which points to a read error; the protein shown is made from the DNA. This chain joins TRGV9 and TRGJ1 or TRGJ2. TCRdb does not report a J gene; here it was assigned by matching the DNA to germline references. Germline-derived CDR1 and CDR2 are GITISATS and ISYDGTV (reference sequence). This CDR3 comprises 13 residues. The CDR3 protein is CAFWPFSYYRKLF. DNA for the CDR3: TGTGCCTTTTGGCCCTTTAGTTATTATAGGAAACTCTTT.

Details on this clone: TCRdb has a much larger clone's protein, which differs at residue 10 from the translation of this DNA, likely because of a read error; what is shown is the protein translated from the DNA. The CDR3 reads CALWEAPLYEKLF. The CDR3 DNA sequence: TGTGCCTTGTGGGAGGCGCCCCTTTATGAGAAACTCTTT. The genes are TRGV9 and TRGJ1 or TRGJ2. In germline, CDR1 is GITISATS, CDR2 ISYDGTV (reference sequence). The CDR3 has 13 residues.

In regard to this clone: A single base is all that separates this from a far larger clone, so a read error is likely. Different DNA sequences within this sample yield the same CDR3. The chain couples TRGV4 to TRGJ1 or TRGJ2. The J gene, not given by TCRdb, was assigned here from a germline match of the nucleotide sequence. The V and J ends lost 1 base and 7 bases, in that order; junction bases with no gene match: 13. The germline V gene has CDR1 EGSTGY and CDR2 YDSYTSSV. The CDR3 loop spans 15 amino acids. The CDR3 protein is CATWDGPSGGYKKLF. CDR3 DNA sequence: TGTGCCACCTGGGATGGCCCCTCCGGGGGGTATAAGAAACTCTTT.

This clone was counted a few times. This could be a read error, since a much larger clone is one nucleotide away. It is unclear where the CDR3 begins or ends on the DNA, so no DNA is shown, and the CDR3 is as TCRdb lists it. Additional DNA sequences in this sample encode the identical CDR3. The J segment was not called; the V segment is TRGV5. The CDR3 is 32 amino acids long, termini counted. CDR1 is VINAFY and CDR2 is YDVSNSKD in the germline V gene. The CDR3 loop is CATWDRRRIIRNSLAVEQHWLSQVSIGRIQHF.

Judged by abundance, this clone is large. The same CDR3 arises from other DNA sequences in this sample as well. V is TRGV4 and J is TRGJ1 or TRGJ2. Germline V gene lookup returns CDR1 EGSTGY and CDR2 YDSYTSSV. J was trimmed by 7 bases and V by 1 base; bases with no gene match: 4. The CDR3 extends over 12 amino acids. CDR3 bases: TGTGCCACCTGGGATGGACAATATAAGAAACTCTTT. It codes for CATWDGQYKKLF.

Ten or more counts support this clone. The amino acid sequence in TCRdb belongs to a much larger clone and departs from this DNA's translation at residue 7, likely a sequencing read error; the sequence shown is translated from the DNA. The chain recombines TRGV9 with TRGJ1 or TRGJ2. Because TCRdb records no J gene, it was assigned here through a match of the DNA to germline. This CDR3 region has 11 residues. The junction had 6 bases not matched to a gene; V was cut back by 5 bases and J by 8 bases. Germline loops: CDR1 GITISATS, CDR2 ISYDGTV (reference sequence). CDR3 sequence reads: CALWVGHKKLF. CDR3 bases: TGTGCCTTGTGGGTGGGTCATAAGAAACTCTTT.

Points on this clone: The TCRdb protein, from a much larger clone, departs from this DNA's translation at residue 12, likely by read error; the protein shown derives from the DNA. Here the V gene is TRGV3, but the J gene went uncalled. Germline CDR1 and CDR2: VTNTFY and YDVSTARD (reference sequence). The CDR3 is 14 amino acids. CDR3 amino acids: CATWDYKDYYKRLF. DNA of the CDR3: TGTGCCACCTGGGATTACAAAGATTATTATAAGAGACTCTTT.

This clone was detected ten times or more. The protein TCRdb gives is from a much larger clone and does not agree with this DNA's translation at residue 12, likely a read error; the protein shown here comes from the DNA. There is no J gene call, but TRGV4 is given as the V gene. Germline-derived CDR1 and CDR2 are EGSTGY and YDSYTSSV. The CDR3 covers 14 residues. The chain's CDR3 is CATWAPAKDWIRTF. The CDR3, as DNA: TGTGCCACCTGGGCCCCAGCTAAAGATTGGATCAGGACGTTT.

This clone was counted at least ten times. This CDR3 is also generated by other DNA sequences in the sample. This chain joins TRGV9 and TRGJ1 or TRGJ2. V was pared by 0 bases and J by 4 bases, with 3 bases of the junction left unmatched. This CDR3 comprises 13 residues. Germline V lookup: CDR1 GITISATS, CDR2 ISYDGTV (reference sequence). The CDR3 DNA follows: TGTGCCTTGTGGGAGGTGGCGTATTATAAGAAACTCTTT. It encodes CALWEVAYYKKLF.

This clone showed up many times. The CDR3 DNA sequence: TGTGCCACCTGGGACCCCAATAAGAAACTCTTT. It encodes CATWDPNKKLF. This chain joins TRGV5 and TRGJ1 or TRGJ2. Germline loops: CDR1 VINAFY, CDR2 YDVSNSKD. V lost 3 bases, J lost 8 bases, and 4 bases stayed unmatched. The CDR3 is 11 amino acids.

Turning to this clone: The translation of this DNA and the TCRdb protein of a much larger clone differ at residue 3, probably owing to a read error; the protein shown here is translated from the DNA. The rearrangement joins TRGV9 to TRGJ1 or TRGJ2. CDR3 size: 14 residues. In germline, CDR1 is GITISATS, CDR2 ISYDGTV (reference sequence). CDR3 region: CASWEVSPRRKKLF. The CDR3 DNA reads as TGTGCCTCGTGGGAGGTATCTCCTCGGCGAAAGAAACTCTTT.

This clone was seen at least ten times. At one of its ends the junction is not consistent with the germline gene, which may arise from a read error. The chain recombines TRGV9 with TRGJP2. CDR1 is GITISATS, CDR2 ISYDGTV, per germline (reference sequence). The CDR3 covers 16 residues. The DNA for the CDR3 is TGTACCTTGTGGGAGGTGCCGAGAAGTAGTGATTGGATCAAGACGTTT. Residues: CTLWEVPRSSDWIKTF.

This clone was recorded at least ten times. A far larger clone is off by one base, so a read error is likely. This sample includes further DNA sequences coding for the same CDR3. The J gene is TRGJP, the V gene TRGV9. Germline assignment: CDR1 GITISATS and CDR2 ISYDGTV (reference sequence). This CDR3 is 13 amino acids long. The CDR3 DNA sequence: TGTGCCTTGGGGGAGTTGGGCAAAAAGATCAAGGTATTT. This sequence encodes CALGELGKKIKVF.

This clone came up many times. A much more abundant neighbour one base away suggests this may be a read error. The chain has TRGV9 and TRGJ1 or TRGJ2. Trimming took 4 bases from V and 6 from J; bases not matched to a gene: 3. From germline, CDR1 is GITISATS and CDR2 ISYDGTV (reference sequence). CDR3 length equals 11 residues. The chain's CDR3 is CALWECYKKLF. The CDR3 DNA follows: TGTGCCTTGTGGGAATGTTATAAGAAACTCTTT.

On this clone itself: This DNA's translation and the protein TCRdb lists, from a much larger clone, do not match at residue 6, likely due to a read error; the protein shown is translated from the DNA. The CDR3 nucleotides are TGTGCCTTGTGGGGGGCGGGGACGGATTATTATAAGAAACTCTTT. Translated, it gives CALWGAGTDYYKKLF. This sequence joins TRGV9 and TRGJ1 or TRGJ2. TCRdb does not report a J gene; here it was assigned by matching the DNA to germline references. Germline V gene sequence: CDR1 GITISATS, CDR2 ISYDGTV (reference sequence). The V and J ends lost 5 bases and 2 bases, in that order; junction bases with no gene match: 12. The CDR3 length is 15 residues.

There are many counts of this clone. This probably arose from a read error, given a far larger clone one base away. No DNA is shown, since the ends of the CDR3 on it are uncertain; the CDR3 is the one TCRdb lists. The same CDR3 can be traced to other DNA sequences in this sample. The J gene was not called, though the V gene is TRGV9. The CDR3 numbers 31 amino acids, ends counted. CDR1 and CDR2 from the germline V gene are GITISATS and ISYDGTV (reference sequence). CDR3 in amino acids: CALWEAIIIRNSLAVEQHLLSQVSIGRIQHF.

A remark on this clone: TCRdb assigns this DNA the protein of a much larger clone, which departs from its translation at residue 3; this likely reflects a read error, and the protein shown comes from translating the DNA. This chain links TRGV9 with TRGJ1 or TRGJ2. Germline values: CDR1 GITISATS, CDR2 ISYDGTV (reference sequence). There are 13 residues in the CDR3. The CDR3 sequence: CASWGRYYDKKLF. In nucleotides, the CDR3 is TGTGCCTCGTGGGGAAGGTATTACGATAAGAAACTCTTT.